Below are 29 T cell receptor beta chains sequenced from a single sample in a study of OX40 agonist ivuxolimab in advanced cancers. Generated by immunoSEQ multiplex PCR, the TCRdb table keeps only in-frame clones and is missing some. Of about 48,000 clones in the sample, approximately 83% were seen once. The sequencing here drew on CD4+ or CD8+ T cells sorted from blood, taken in a trial of the OX40 agonist ivuxolimab. These receptors were obtained from an adult with an advanced solid tumor such as melanoma, head and neck, liver or kidney cancer.

This chain links TRBV5-1 with TRBJ1-5; D is uncertain. V lost 1 base and J lost 0, with 11 bases in between. Germline V CDR1 and CDR2: SGHRS, YFSETQ. The CDR3 totals 16 residues. The CDR3 nucleotides are TGCGCCAGCAGCTTGATTCAGATATATAGCAATCAGCCCCAGCATTTT. Translating it yields CASSLIQIYSNQPQHF.

V gene TRBV2 combines with J gene TRBJ2-1; 10 nucleotides match TRBD1. The CDR3 is 14 residues long. V was clipped by 3 bases and J by 9 bases; unmatched bases: 5. Per the germline V gene, CDR1 is SNHLY and CDR2 is FYNNEI. The CDR3 protein is CASSETGGLSEQFF. The DNA of the CDR3 is TGTGCCAGCAGTGAGACAGGGGGCCTCAGTGAGCAGTTCTTC.

The chain is built from TRBV9 and TRBJ1-2; no clear D. CDR1 is SGDLS, CDR2 YYNGEE, per germline. The CDR3 runs to 13 residues. The V end lost 0 bases, the J end lost 6 bases, and 9 bases lay between the germline ends. CDR3 nucleotides: TGTGCCAGCAGCGTAGATTTCGGGGATGGCTACACCTTC. Translation: CASSVDFGDGYTF.

DNA for the CDR3: TGTGCCAGCAGCCAACAGGGGGCAGCCTACGAGCAGTACTTC. Translated, it gives CASSQQGAAYEQYF. The chain links TRBV4-2 to TRBJ2-7, with 8 nucleotides matching TRBD1. The CDR3 spans 14 residues. The germline V gene encodes CDR1 LGHNA and CDR2 YNFKEQ. V shed 2 bases, J shed 2 bases, and the junction held 2 bases outside the gene matches.

The rearrangement uses TRBV27 and TRBJ2-5; D gene unclear. The CDR3 sequence is 13 residues long. Germline values: CDR1 MNHEY, CDR2 SMNVEV (reference sequence). Trimming took 6 bases from V and 1 from J, leaving 9 bases between them. CDR3 sequence reads: CASSLTFQETQYF. In DNA form, the CDR3 reads TGTGCCAGCAGCTTGACATTCCAAGAGACCCAGTACTTC.

This clone was found a few times. This chain joins TRBV2 and TRBJ2-5, with a possible D match to TRBD1 (5 bases). Germline loops: CDR1 SNHLY, CDR2 FYNNEI. Trimming removed 1 base from V and 7 bases from J, with 13 bases in between. The CDR3 totals 14 residues. The CDR3 DNA reads as TGTGCCAGCAGTGAAGGAAGGGGATTGGCGACCCAGTACTTC. It codes for CASSEGRGLATQYF.

V usage is TRBV7-3 and J usage is TRBJ2-2; D uncertain. Deletions cut 2 bases from V and 1 base from J, with 5 bases between. The CDR3 contains 14 residues. CDR1 is SGHTA and CDR2 is FQGTGA in the germline V gene. The CDR3: CASSLGVNTGELFF. Here the CDR3 DNA reads TGTGCCAGCAGCTTAGGTGTGAACACCGGGGAGCTGTTTTTT.

This clone showed up just once. The rearrangement joins TRBV29-1 to TRBJ2-7, with D possibly matching TRBD1 (7 bases). CDR1 is SQVTM, CDR2 ANQGSEA, per germline. CDR3 length: 12 amino acids. V gave up 6 bases and J gave up 4 bases, with 13 bases separating them. The CDR3 nucleotides read TGCAGCGTGCGGGACAGTTGGTACGAGCAGTACTTC. As protein: CSVRDSWYEQYF.

A single count supports this clone. The rearrangement uses TRBV14 and TRBJ1-1; TRBD1 matches at 7 bases. CDR3 length equals 15 residues. Losses at the gene ends were 5 bases for V and 4 bases for J; bases not matched to a gene: 10. Germline V gives CDR1 SGHDN, CDR2 FVKESK. For the CDR3, the DNA is TGTGCCAGCAGCGTTAACAGGGGTCTGCGCACTGAAGCTTTCTTT. Amino acids: CASSVNRGLRTEAFF. The variable domain in full, with the rest retrieved from reference TRBV14 and TRBJ1-1, is EAGVTQFPSHSVIEKGQTVTLRCDPISGHDNLYWYRRVMGKEIKFLLHFVKESKQDESGMPNNRFLAERTGGTYSTLKVQPAELEDSGVYFCASSVNRGLRTEAFFGQGTRLTVV.

The chain uses TRBV9 and TRBJ2-1, with 9 bases aligning to TRBD2. This CDR3 region has 17 residues. V was pared by 0 bases and J by 0 bases, with 4 bases of the junction left unmatched. The V gene's germline CDR1 is SGDLS and CDR2 YYNGEE. The CDR3 DNA follows: TGTGCCAGCAGCGTAGCAGGCGGGGGGGTCTCCTACAATGAGCAGTTCTTC. It is translated as CASSVAGGGVSYNEQFF.

The rearrangement joins TRBV7-2 to TRBJ2-1, with a weak D call TRBD2 (5 bases). Per the germline V gene, CDR1 is SGHTA and CDR2 is FQGNSA. With 3 bases removed from V and 0 bases from J, the gap between germline ends came to 15 bases. This CDR3 is 17 amino acids long. In nucleotides, the CDR3 is TGTGCCAGCAGCTTGCCCCGTCAGCGGTCCTCCTACAATGAGCAGTTCTTC. Translation: CASSLPRQRSSYNEQFF.

V gene TRBV7-2 combines with J gene TRBJ2-7, with D possibly being TRBD1 or TRBD2 (5 bases each). The V end was cut by 0 bases, the J end by 2 bases, with 11 bases between. Germline V gene sequence: CDR1 SGHTA, CDR2 FQGNSA. CDR3 length equals 15 residues. The CDR3 nucleotides are TGTGCCAGCAGCTTAGCATCCGGGACGGCCTACGAGCAGTACTTC. Translating gives CASSLASGTAYEQYF.

The chain carries TRBV11-2 and TRBJ2-7; TRBD2 matches 13 bases. Germline V gene data show CDR1 as SGHAT and CDR2 as FQNNGV. After removal of 3 bases from V and 7 bases from J, the junction contained 6 bases not matched to a gene. This CDR3 comprises 15 residues. CDR3 DNA: TGTGCCAGCAGCTTGGGACTAGCGGGATTATGGGAGCAGTACTTC. Its translation is CASSLGLAGLWEQYF.

The CDR3 here is CASSQGGGTTYNEQFF. For the CDR3, the DNA is TGCGCCAGCAGCCAAGGAGGGGGGACAACCTACAATGAGCAGTTCTTC. V gene TRBV4-3 combines with J gene TRBJ2-1; perhaps D is TRBD1 or TRBD2 (6 bases each). This CDR3 comprises 16 residues. V lost 1 base and J lost 2, with 12 bases in between. CDR1 and CDR2 (germline): LGHNA, YSLEER.

The J gene is TRBJ1-5, the V gene TRBV19; D is ambiguous. Trimming shortened V by 3 bases and J by 0 bases, and 6 bases separated the two germline ends. The CDR3 covers 14 residues. The germline V gene has CDR1 LNHDA and CDR2 SQIVND (reference sequence). The DNA of the CDR3 is TGTGCCAGTAGTATCCCCAGTAGCAATCAGCCCCAGCATTTT. Translating gives CASSIPSSNQPQHF.

This clone has only one observation. The chain couples TRBV5-4 to TRBJ2-5, with D perhaps matching TRBD1 or TRBD2 (6 bases each). V dropped 0 bases and J dropped 5 bases, with 11 bases sitting between them. Germline V gene sequence: CDR1 SGHNT, CDR2 YYREEE (reference sequence). The CDR3 runs 14 residues. CDR3: CASSLAGGPETQYF. The CDR3 region has the DNA TGTGCCAGCAGCTTGGCCGGGGGCCCGGAGACCCAGTACTTC. The full variable domain, its missing parts supplied by reference TRBV5-4 and TRBJ2-5, is ETGVTQSPTHLIKTRGQQVTLRCSSQSGHNTVSWYQQALGQGPQFIFQYYREEENGRGNFPPRFSGLQFPNYSSELNVNALELDDSALYLCASSLAGGPETQYFGPGTRLLVL.

The chain couples TRBV18 to TRBJ1-3, with a weak D call TRBD1 (6 bases). V lost 4 bases to trimming and J lost 1 base, with 14 bases between them. The CDR3 has 16 amino acids. CDR1 is KGHSH, CDR2 LQKENI, per germline. The CDR3 sequence: CASSQRQAVSGNTIYF. The CDR3 DNA reads TGTGCCAGCTCACAAAGACAGGCCGTATCTGGAAACACCATATATTTT.

The V call is TRBV5-8, the J call TRBJ1-1; 10 bases line up with TRBD1. The V gene end was trimmed by 4 bases and the J gene end by 3 bases; junction bases not matched to a gene: 18. The CDR3 is 19 amino acids. Germline loops: CDR1 SGHTS, CDR2 YDEGEE. CDR3 in amino acids: CASSPMVFGTGDFDTEAFF. The CDR3 coding sequence is TGTGCCAGCAGCCCGATGGTCTTCGGGACAGGGGATTTCGACACTGAAGCTTTCTTT.

This clone has only one observation. The chain couples TRBV18 to TRBJ2-1; D gene ambiguous. V lost 3 bases, J lost 0 bases, and 12 bases lay in between. There are 16 residues in the CDR3. The germline V gene encodes CDR1 KGHSH and CDR2 LQKENI. CDR3 DNA sequence: TGTGCCAGCTCACCCATGGTGCCGAGCTCCTACAATGAGCAGTTCTTC. Amino acids: CASSPMVPSSYNEQFF. Complete variable domain (other parts from reference TRBV18 and TRBJ2-1): NAGVMQNPRHLVRRRGQEARLRCSPMKGHSHVYWYRQLPEEGLKFMVYLQKENIIDESGMPKERFSAEFPKEGPSILRIQQVVRGDSAAYFCASSPMVPSSYNEQFFGPGTRLTVL.

This chain joins TRBV6-5 and TRBJ1-1; 11 positions agree with TRBD1. The V and J ends lost 2 bases and 4 bases, in that order; junction bases with no gene match: 6. From germline, CDR1 is MNHEY and CDR2 SVGAGI. This CDR3 comprises 16 residues. CDR3 residues: CASSYITGTGGTEAFF. The CDR3 bases are TGTGCCAGCAGTTACATTACCGGGACAGGGGGCACTGAAGCTTTCTTT.

The chain has TRBV28 and TRBJ2-3; 8 nucleotides line up with TRBD1. The V segment lost 1 base and the J segment 1 base; nucleotides outside the gene matches: 10. This CDR3 region has 18 residues. Germline loops: CDR1 MDHEN, CDR2 SYDVKM. The CDR3 loop is CASSLLGTGGDRTDTQYF. In DNA form, the CDR3 reads TGTGCCAGCAGTTTATTAGGGACAGGTGGGGATCGCACAGATACGCAGTATTTT.

CDR3 nucleotide sequence: TGTGCCAGCAGCTGGACTAGCGGGAGTAAGAATGAGCAGTTCTTC. Its protein product is CASSWTSGSKNEQFF. The chain carries TRBV7-2 and TRBJ2-1; 13 nucleotides align to TRBD2. V lost 4 bases, J lost 7 bases, and 4 bases stayed unmatched. This CDR3 region has 15 residues. Germline CDR1 is SGHTA and CDR2 is FQGNSA.

The rearrangement links TRBV11-2 to TRBJ2-1; 8 bases map to TRBD2. CDR3 length equals 13 residues. Germline values: CDR1 SGHAT, CDR2 FQNNGV. V shed 2 bases, J shed 13 bases, and the junction held 7 bases outside the gene matches. The CDR3 region has the DNA TGTGCCAGCAGCTTATCCCGGGAGGGCCTTCAGTTCTTC. Encoded protein: CASSLSREGLQFF.

Concerning this clone: The sample contains more than one DNA sequence encoding this CDR3. The chain carries TRBV5-5 and TRBJ1-2; perhaps TRBD1 as D (6 bases). CDR1 and CDR2 (germline): SGHKS, YYEKEE (reference sequence). Trimming took off 4 bases at V and 2 bases at J, with 9 bases between the two ends. This CDR3 has 13 residues. The CDR3 reads CASSPDRNYGYTF. CDR3 nucleotide sequence: TGTGCCAGCAGCCCGGACAGAAACTATGGCTACACCTTC.

Details on this clone: The sample has other DNA sequences that encode this CDR3 too. This chain joins TRBV5-1 and TRBJ1-5, with D hard to call. The CDR3 covers 13 residues. V was pared by 2 bases and J by 1 base, with 4 bases between. Per the germline V gene, CDR1 is SGHRS and CDR2 is YFSETQ. CDR3 in amino acids: CASSLDSNQPQHF. CDR3 coding DNA: TGCGCCAGCAGCTTAGACAGCAATCAGCCCCAGCATTTT.

CDR3 sequence reads: CSASDSGTGVFNEQFF. The CDR3 nucleotides read TGCAGCGCGAGTGATAGCGGGACAGGGGTATTCAATGAGCAGTTCTTC. The J gene is TRBJ2-1, the V gene TRBV29-1; 10 bases line up with TRBD1. The CDR3 has 16 amino acids. CDR1 SQVTM and CDR2 ANQGSEA come from the germline V gene. V lost 7 bases and J lost 6; bases outside the gene matches: 15.

V gene TRBV4-3 combines with J gene TRBJ1-2; no clear D gene. Germline values: CDR1 LGHNA, CDR2 YSLEER. V was cut by 1 base and J by 5 bases, with 17 bases left in between. The CDR3 consists of 16 residues. The CDR3 protein is CASSQGSAPGLYGYTF. CDR3 in DNA: TGCGCCAGCAGCCAAGGATCGGCCCCGGGGTTATATGGCTACACCTTC.

This chain connects TRBV28 to TRBJ2-3; TRBD1 agrees at 8 bases. Trimming cost V 6 bases and J 2 bases; bases outside gene matches: 16. The CDR3 has 18 residues. CDR1 and CDR2 from the germline V gene are MDHEN and SYDVKM. As DNA, the CDR3 is TGTGCCAGCAGCTTGGGATACGCAGGGGGCCGCTTCACAGATACGCAGTATTTT. This gives the protein CASSLGYAGGRFTDTQYF. Together with reference TRBV28 and TRBJ2-3, the CDR3 gives the full variable domain: DVKVTQSSRYLVKRTGEKVFLECVQDMDHENMFWYRQDPGLGLRLIYFSYDVKMKEKGDIPEGYSVSREKKERFSLILESASTNQTSMYLCASSLGYAGGRFTDTQYFGPGTRLTVL.

The chain uses TRBV30 and TRBJ1-5; 10 positions agree with TRBD1. This CDR3 has 14 residues. Trimming at V came to 3 bases and at J to 2 bases, leaving 1 base not matched to a gene. Germline CDR1 reads GTSNPN; CDR2 reads SVGIG (reference sequence). CDR3 DNA: TGTGCCTGGAGCGGGACAGGGGGCAATCAGCCCCAGCATTTT. Protein: CAWSGTGGNQPQHF.